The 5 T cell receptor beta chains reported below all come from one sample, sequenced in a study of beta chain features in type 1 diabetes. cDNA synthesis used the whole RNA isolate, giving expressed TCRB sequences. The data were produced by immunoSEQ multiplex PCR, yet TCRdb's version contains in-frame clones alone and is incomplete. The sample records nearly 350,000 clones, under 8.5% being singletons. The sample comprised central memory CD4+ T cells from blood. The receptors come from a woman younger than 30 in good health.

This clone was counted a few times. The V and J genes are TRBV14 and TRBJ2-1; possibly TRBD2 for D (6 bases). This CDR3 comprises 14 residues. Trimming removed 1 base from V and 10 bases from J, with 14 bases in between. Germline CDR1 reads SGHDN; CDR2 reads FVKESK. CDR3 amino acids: CASSQAGVAKEQFF. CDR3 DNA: TGTGCCAGCAGCCAAGCGGGGGTAGCGAAGGAGCAGTTCTTC.

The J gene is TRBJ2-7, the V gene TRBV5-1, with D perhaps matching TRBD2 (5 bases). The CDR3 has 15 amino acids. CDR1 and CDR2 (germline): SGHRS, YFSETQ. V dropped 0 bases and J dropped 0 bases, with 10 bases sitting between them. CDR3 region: CASSLARGTSYEQYF. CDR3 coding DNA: TGCGCCAGCAGCTTGGCTCGGGGAACCTCCTACGAGCAGTACTTC.

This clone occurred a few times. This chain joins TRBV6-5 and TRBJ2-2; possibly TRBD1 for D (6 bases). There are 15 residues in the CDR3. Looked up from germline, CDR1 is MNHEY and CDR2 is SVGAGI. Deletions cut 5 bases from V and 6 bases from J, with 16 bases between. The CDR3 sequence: CASSPVQGAPGELFF. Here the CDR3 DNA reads TGTGCCAGCAGTCCAGTACAGGGTGCCCCCGGGGAGCTGTTTTTT.

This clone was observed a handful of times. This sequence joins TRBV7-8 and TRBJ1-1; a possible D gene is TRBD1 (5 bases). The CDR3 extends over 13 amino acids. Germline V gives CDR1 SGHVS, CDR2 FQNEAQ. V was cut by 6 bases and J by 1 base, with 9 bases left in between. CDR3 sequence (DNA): TGTGCCAGCAGAACTGACAGGAACACTGAAGCTTTCTTT. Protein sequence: CASRTDRNTEAFF.

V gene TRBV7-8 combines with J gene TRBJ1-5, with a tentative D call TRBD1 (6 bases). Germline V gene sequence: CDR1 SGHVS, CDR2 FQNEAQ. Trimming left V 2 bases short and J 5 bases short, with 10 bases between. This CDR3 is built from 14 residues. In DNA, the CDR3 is TGTGCCAGCAGCTTACAGGGGATGGATCAGCCCCAGCATTTT. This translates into CASSLQGMDQPQHF.